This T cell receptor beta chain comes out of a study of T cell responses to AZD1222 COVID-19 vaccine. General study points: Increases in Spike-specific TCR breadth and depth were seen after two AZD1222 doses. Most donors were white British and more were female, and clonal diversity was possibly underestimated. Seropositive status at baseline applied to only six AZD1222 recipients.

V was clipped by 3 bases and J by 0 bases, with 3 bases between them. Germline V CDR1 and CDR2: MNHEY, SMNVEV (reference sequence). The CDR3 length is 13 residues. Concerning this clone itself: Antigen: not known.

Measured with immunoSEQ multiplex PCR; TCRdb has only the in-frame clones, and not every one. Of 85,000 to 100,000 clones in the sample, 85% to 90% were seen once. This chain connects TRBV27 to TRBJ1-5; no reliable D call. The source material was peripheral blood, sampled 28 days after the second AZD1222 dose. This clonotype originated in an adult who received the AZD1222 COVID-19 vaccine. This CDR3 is CASSFRSNQPQHF. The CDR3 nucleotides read TGTGCCAGCAGTTTCCGTAGCAATCAGCCCCAGCATTTT.